This T cell receptor (beta chain) was captured by sequencing in a study of cytomegalovirus exposure and HLA in healthy donors. Whole-study context: From around 180 million T cells, an earlier analysis saw approximately 110 million unique TCR beta sequences.

A word on this clone: The antigen is undetermined.

PCR amplification relied on 60 Vbeta primers (plus 13 Jbeta primers). Clones were sequenced by immunoSEQ multiplex PCR, and TCRdb holds only the in-frame ones, with some missing. The sample comprises under 300,000 clones, about nine tenths of which are singletons, and around 1.7% rests with the top ten. Germline-derived CDR1 and CDR2 are MDHEN and SYDVKM. The V gene end was trimmed by 6 bases and the J gene end by 7 bases; junction bases not matched to a gene: 11. The CDR3 consists of 15 residues. Study-level points and caveats: Some TCR beta chains (more than 150 of them) were listed as cytomegalovirus-associated.

The chain links TRBV28 to TRBJ1-4; TRBD1 matches at 7 bases. Sequenced material: PBMCs. The clonotype comes from a girl aged 2 to 10 in good health and CMV-seronegative. The CDR3 DNA reads TGTGCCAGCAGGCCTAAGGGACAGTTACTTGAAAAACTGTTTTTT. Translating gives CASRPKGQLLEKLFF.